Each of the 8 T cell receptor beta chains below was sequenced from the same sample in a study of cytotoxic CD8 clonotypes in ibrutinib-treated CLL. Sequencing was performed with immunoSEQ multiplex PCR; in TCRdb, only in-frame clones are kept and a portion is missing. The repertoire holds approximately 47,000 clones, around three fifths seen once, with 25% to 30% in the top ten. The source was PBMCs, collected after 24 months of ibrutinib treatment. The receptor source for this set is a human donor with chronic lymphocytic leukemia.

This clone was detected only a few times. V is TRBV19 and J is TRBJ2-1; 10 nucleotides match TRBD2. The ends lost 8 bases at V and 6 bases at J; junction bases unmatched: 7. This CDR3 contains 14 residues. Germline V gene sequence: CDR1 LNHDA, CDR2 SQIVND (reference sequence). The CDR3 region has the DNA TGTGCCAGTCAGCGGGGGGGCACCGGCAATGAGCAGTTCTTC. Amino acids: CASQRGGTGNEQFF.

The chain couples TRBV5-4 to TRBJ2-5, with a possible D match to TRBD2 (5 bases). V lost 0 bases to trimming and J lost 1 base, with 13 bases between them. Germline values: CDR1 SGHNT, CDR2 YYREEE (reference sequence). This CDR3 has 16 amino acids. The CDR3 here is CASSLGVAQIQETQYF. The DNA of the CDR3 is TGTGCCAGCAGCTTGGGGGTAGCGCAAATCCAAGAGACCCAGTACTTC.

The chain combines TRBV27 with TRBJ2-2; a weak D match, TRBD1 (5 bases). Trimming pared 2 bases from V and 4 bases from J, leaving 8 bases between. The CDR3 consists of 14 residues. Looked up from germline, CDR1 is MNHEY and CDR2 is SMNVEV (reference sequence). The CDR3 region has the DNA TGTGCCAGCAGTTTAGGGCAGGGCACCGGGGAGCTGTTTTTT. Protein product: CASSLGQGTGELFF.

The CDR3 here is CATIADRSDTQYF. The DNA for the CDR3 is TGTGCCACCATAGCGGATAGATCAGATACGCAGTATTTT. This chain connects TRBV6-5 to TRBJ2-3, with a possible D match to TRBD2 (6 bases). V was trimmed by 10 bases and J by 4 bases, leaving 15 bases between them. CDR1 MNHEY and CDR2 SVGAGI come from the germline V gene. CDR3 length: 13 amino acids.

The V and J genes are TRBV5-1 and TRBJ2-5, with TRBD2 matching over 14 bases. The V and J ends lost 2 bases and 2 bases, in that order; junction bases with no gene match: 2. The CDR3 consists of 16 residues. Germline values: CDR1 SGHRS, CDR2 YFSETQ. Here the CDR3 reads CASSFWTSGGQETQYF. DNA of the CDR3: TGCGCCAGCAGCTTTTGGACTAGCGGGGGGCAAGAGACCCAGTACTTC.

This chain uses TRBV5-6 with TRBJ2-7, with D maybe TRBD2 (6 bases). Germline lookup yields CDR1 SGHDT and CDR2 YYEEEE. Trimming stripped 0 bases from V and 5 bases from J, with 12 bases between. This CDR3 has 14 amino acids. The DNA for the CDR3 is TGTGCCAGCAGCTTGGCCGGAGGGGTCGACGAGCAGTACTTC. Translation: CASSLAGGVDEQYF.

The genes are TRBV7-8 and TRBJ2-3, with D perhaps matching TRBD1 or TRBD2 (5 bases each). V lost 8 bases and J 3 bases, leaving 12 bases between the germline ends. The CDR3 has 13 residues. Germline CDR1 is SGHVS and CDR2 is FQNEAQ. Here the CDR3 reads CASGTRTTDTQYF. CDR3 in DNA: TGTGCCAGCGGGACCCGGACGACAGATACGCAGTATTTT.

V is TRBV29-1 and J is TRBJ1-5, with D unresolved. CDR1 is SQVTM, CDR2 ANQGSEA, per germline. CDR3 size: 13 residues. The V gene lost 6 bases and the J gene lost 8 bases, with 17 bases spanning the gap. The chain's CDR3 is CSVSSGSDKPQHF. For the CDR3, the DNA is TGCAGCGTATCCTCGGGGAGTGATAAGCCCCAGCATTTT.